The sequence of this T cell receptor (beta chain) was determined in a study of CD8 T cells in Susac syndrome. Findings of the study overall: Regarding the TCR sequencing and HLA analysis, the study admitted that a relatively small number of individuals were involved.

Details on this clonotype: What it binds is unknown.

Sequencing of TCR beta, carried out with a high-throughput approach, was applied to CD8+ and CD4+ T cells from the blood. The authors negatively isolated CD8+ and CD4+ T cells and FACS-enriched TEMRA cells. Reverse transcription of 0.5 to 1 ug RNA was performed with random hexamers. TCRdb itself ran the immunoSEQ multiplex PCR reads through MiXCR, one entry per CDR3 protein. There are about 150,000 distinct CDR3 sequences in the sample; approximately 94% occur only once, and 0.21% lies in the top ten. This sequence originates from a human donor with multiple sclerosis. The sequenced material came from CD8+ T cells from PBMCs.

The CDR3 coding sequence is TGCAGCGTTGAGCACAGGGGAAACACCATATATTTT. Its protein is CSVEHRGNTIYF. The chain recombines TRBV29-1 with TRBJ1-3; D possibly corresponds to TRBD1 (5 bases). Trimming cost V 3 bases and J 4 bases, with 7 bases left between them. Germline V CDR1 and CDR2: SQVTM, ANQGSEA. The CDR3 runs 12 residues.